This TCR beta chain derives from a study of blood T cell repertoires in COVID-19. Study-wide context: Specimens from acute and convalescent COVID-19 originated in the United States, Italy and Spain. Sample material is recorded as cDNA or gDNA derived from T cells, B-cell-depleted T cells, or PBMCs.

TCRdb's table, derived via immunoSEQ multiplex PCR, lists solely in-frame clones and lacks some. The repertoire holds some 150,000 clones, with 81% as singletons. Trimming removed 4 bases at V and 8 bases at J, with 14 bases between. Germline lookup yields CDR1 MGHRA and CDR2 YSYEKL. CDR3 length: 14 residues. The sample taken for sequencing was peripheral blood. The V and J genes are TRBV4-1 and TRBJ1-4; D is unclear. The receptor was isolated from a human donor with acute or convalescent COVID-19. The donor label of this sample is uncertain. CDR3 sequence (DNA): TGCGCCAGCAGCCCTGTAGGGCCGGGGGAAAAACTGTTTTTT. Its translation: CASSPVGPGEKLFF.